These T cell receptor beta chains were read from a single sample in a study of regulatory T cells in long-lasting Graves disease. MiXCR was run by TCRdb on the multiplex PCR reads, yielding one entry per CDR3 protein. The sample records almost 350,000 distinct CDR3 sequences, about 19% being singletons. The source material was peripheral blood mononuclear cells (PBMCs), sampled when the disease was refractory, from a patient treated with antithyroid drugs. All receptors come from a female donor with Graves disease. Each CDR3 is given with its conserved first and last residue. A D gene is named only where the DNA matches it firmly. Expanded clones get a size class; other rows say once, few or many, or leave the size out.

d_gene	j_gene	v_gene	abundance	CDR3aa	CDR3nt
NA	TRBJ1-5	TRBV6-5	few	CASSWEPGNQPQHF	TGTGCCAGCAGTTGGGAACCCGGCAATCAGCCCCAGCATTTT
NA	TRBJ2-3	TRBV29-1	NA	CSVSGGQGSTDTQYF	TGCAGCGTTAGCGGCGGCCAAGGGAGCACAGATACGCAGTATTTT
NA	TRBJ1-4	TRBV7-2	few	CASSLGLSATNEKLFF	TGTGCCAGCAGCTTAGGACTGAGTGCAACTAATGAAAAACTGTTTTTT
NA	TRBJ2-1	TRBV27	NA	CASSLSSAYNEQFF	TGTGCCAGCAGTCTCTCTAGCGCCTACAATGAGCAGTTCTTC
NA	TRBJ2-7	TRBV2	many	CASSPGAGPSYEQYF	TGTGCCAGCAGTCCCGGGGCCGGTCCATCCTACGAGCAGTACTTC
TRBD2	TRBJ2-5	TRBV7-2	NA	CASSSRGGLGETQYF	TGTGCCAGCAGCTCTCGGGGGGGGCTCGGTGAGACCCAGTACTTC
NA	TRBJ1-1	TRBV6-1	many	CASSEEQGYTEAFF	TGTGCCAGCAGTGAAGAGCAGGGATACACTGAAGCTTTCTTT
NA	TRBJ2-1	TRBV28	NA	CASSSANNGQFF	TGTGCCAGCAGTAGCGCAAACAATGGGCAGTTCTTC
TRBD1	TRBJ2-7	TRBV20-1	NA	CSASGQVIYEQYF	TGCAGTGCATCGGGACAGGTGATCTACGAGCAGTACTTC
NA	TRBJ2-7	TRBV7-2	NA	CASSQRREQYF	TGTGCCAGCAGCCAACGACGGGAGCAGTACTTC
NA	TRBJ2-2	TRBV11-2	few	CASSPSLRTVTGELFF	TGTGCCAGCAGCCCCAGTCTCCGCACGGTCACCGGGGAGCTGTTTTTT
TRBD1	TRBJ1-2	TRBV10-1	many	CASSEGGQGNYGYTF	TGCGCCAGCAGTGAGGGCGGACAGGGAAACTATGGCTACACCTTC
NA	TRBJ2-7	TRBV18	few	CASSPQGAYEQYF	TGTGCCAGCTCACCACAGGGGGCCTACGAGCAGTACTTC
NA	TRBJ1-4	TRBV5-1	many	CASSLDRNEKLFF	TGCGCCAGCAGCTTGGATAGAAATGAAAAACTGTTTTTT
NA	TRBJ1-1	TRBV7-2	many	CASSLLGTEAFF	TGTGCCAGCAGCTTACTCGGCACTGAAGCTTTCTTT
NA	TRBJ2-5	TRBV6-1	few	CASSEWREETQYF	TGTGCCAGCAGTGAATGGAGGGAAGAGACCCAGTACTTC
TRBD1	TRBJ2-7	TRBV28	few	CASNTGQPTSSF	TGTGCCAGCAACACGGGACAGCCTACTTCTTCCTTC
NA	TRBJ1-2	TRBV30	many	CAWSDEGGYTF	TGTGCCTGGAGTGACGAAGGGGGCTACACCTTC
NA	TRBJ1-1	TRBV29-1	many	CSVRTASNTEAFF	TGCAGCGTCCGGACAGCCTCGAACACTGAAGCTTTCTTT